Reported below is one T cell receptor (beta chain). Its antigen is undetermined. CDR1 and CDR2 (germline): SGHRS, YFSETQ. The V end lost 2 bases, the J end lost 7 bases, and 13 bases lay between the germline ends. The CDR3 contains 13 residues. This specimen comes from a study of post-analysis software for immune sequencing data. Prepared libraries of TCR beta cDNA carried unique molecular identifiers. Some 500,000 cDNA molecules were obtained per 1 to 10 million input T cells. TCRdb fed the PCR reads into MiXCR, producing one record per CDR3 protein. This sample has hundreds of thousands of distinct CDR3 sequences, with approximately 59% found just once. Study results and limitations: The study found TRBV5-6, TRBV5-1 and TRBV20-1 among a few TRBV segments more frequent in patients than controls.

Material: blood. The sequence was obtained from a girl aged 2 to 9 with multiple sclerosis. The chain is built from TRBV5-1 and TRBJ2-7; the D is unclear. CDR3 in DNA: TGCGCCAGCAGCTTACAAGGTCCGGTGGAGCAGTACTTC. This sequence encodes CASSLQGPVEQYF.